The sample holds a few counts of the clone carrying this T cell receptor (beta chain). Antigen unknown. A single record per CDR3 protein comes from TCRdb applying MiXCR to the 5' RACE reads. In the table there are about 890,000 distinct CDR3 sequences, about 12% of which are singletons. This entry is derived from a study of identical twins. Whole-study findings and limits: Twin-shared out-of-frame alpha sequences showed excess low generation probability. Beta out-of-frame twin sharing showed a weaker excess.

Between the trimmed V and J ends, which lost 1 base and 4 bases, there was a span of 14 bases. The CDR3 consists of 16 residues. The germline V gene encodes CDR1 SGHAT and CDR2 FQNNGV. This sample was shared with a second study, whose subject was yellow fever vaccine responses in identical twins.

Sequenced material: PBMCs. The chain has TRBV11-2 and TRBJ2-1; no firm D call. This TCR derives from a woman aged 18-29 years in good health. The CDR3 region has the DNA TGTGCCAGCAGCTTAGCGGGCAGCAACCCATACAATGAGCAGTTCTTC. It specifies CASSLAGSNPYNEQFF. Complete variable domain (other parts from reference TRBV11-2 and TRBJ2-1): EAGVAQSPRYKIIEKRQSVAFWCNPISGHATLYWYQQILGQGPKLLIQFQNNGVVDDSQLPKDRFSAERLKGVDSTLKIQPAKLEDSAVYLCASSLAGSNPYNEQFFGPGTRLTVL.